Described below is a single TCR beta chain sequence and its context. This entry is derived from a study of blood T cell repertoires in COVID-19. As for the study in general: From the United States, Italy and Spain came samples of acute and convalescent COVID-19.

As handled by the study authors: Reference gene primer amplification yielded estimated nucleated cell counts. The method was immunoSEQ multiplex PCR; TCRdb's version includes in-frame clones alone and lacks a portion of them. The V and J calls and clone size come from that table; D and trimming were worked out from the DNA. The sample consists of 150,000 to 200,000 clones, around 82% of them appearing once. The specimen was peripheral blood. The TCR sequence derives from a human donor with acute or convalescent COVID-19. The donor label of this sample is uncertain.

The CDR3 coding sequence is TGTGCCTCACGATGGCGGTCCTATAATTCACCCCTCCACTTT. Residues: CASRWRSYNSPLHF. The rearrangement links TRBV30 to TRBJ1-6, with D uncertain. The germline V gene encodes CDR1 GTSNPN and CDR2 SVGIG (reference sequence). The CDR3 is made up of 14 amino acids. Trimming cost V 7 bases and J 1 base, with 11 bases left between them. Full variable domain (outside the CDR3, taken from reference TRBV30 and TRBJ1-6): SQTIHQWPATLVQPVGSPLSLECTVEGTSNPNLYWYRQAAGRGLQLLFYSVGIGQISSEVPQNLSASRPQDRQFILSSKKLLLSDSGFYLCASRWRSYNSPLHFGNGTRLTVT.